The 24 T cell receptor beta chains in this list originate from one sample, sequenced in a study of OX40 agonist ivuxolimab in advanced cancers. Generated by immunoSEQ multiplex PCR, the TCRdb table keeps only in-frame clones and is missing some. Here the sample spans tens of thousands of clones, roughly 84% being singletons. Sequences were derived from CD4+ or CD8+ T cells sorted from blood, sampled in a trial of the OX40 agonist ivuxolimab. These receptors were obtained from an adult with an advanced solid tumor such as melanoma, head and neck, liver or kidney cancer.

This chain uses TRBV5-1 with TRBJ1-4; D not certain. The CDR3 is made up of 15 amino acids. Germline V gene lookup returns CDR1 SGHRS and CDR2 YFSETQ. V gave up 1 base and J gave up 7 bases, with 14 bases separating them. In DNA form, the CDR3 reads TGCGCCAGCAGCTTGCGCTTCGGTGAGGCTGAAAAACTGTTTTTT. This sequence encodes CASSLRFGEAEKLFF.

The chain links TRBV27 to TRBJ2-4, with a tentative D call TRBD1 (5 bases). V was trimmed by 2 bases and J by 1 base, leaving 15 bases between them. From germline, CDR1 is MNHEY and CDR2 SMNVEV (reference sequence). The CDR3 is made up of 17 amino acids. The CDR3 loop reads CASSLRQTPGAKNIQYF. The CDR3 nucleotides read TGTGCCAGCAGTTTAAGACAGACCCCTGGGGCCAAAAACATTCAGTACTTC.

The gene calls are TRBV28 and TRBJ1-1, with TRBD1 matching over 11 bases. The germline V gene has CDR1 MDHEN and CDR2 SYDVKM. CDR3 size: 15 residues. With V trimmed by 4 bases and J by 0 bases, 1 base remained unmatched. The CDR3 bases are TGTGCCAGCAGTTGGACAGGGGGCTTGAACACTGAAGCTTTCTTT. This encodes CASSWTGGLNTEAFF.

This clone is a singleton in its sample. CDR3 sequence reads: CASSRLYEQYF. The CDR3 DNA sequence: TGTGCCAGCAGTCGATTATACGAGCAGTACTTC. J is TRBJ2-5 and V is TRBV6-5; D gene ambiguous. The J call could be wrong; TRBJ2-7 is a better fit for the DNA end. CDR3 length equals 11 residues. Germline assignment: CDR1 MNHEY and CDR2 SVGAGI.

The rearrangement uses TRBV28 and TRBJ1-6; 8 nucleotides agree with TRBD1. The junction had 3 bases not matched to a gene; V was cut back by 4 bases and J by 7 bases. Germline V gene data show CDR1 as MDHEN and CDR2 as SYDVKM. The CDR3 covers 14 residues. In DNA form, the CDR3 reads TGTGCCAGCAGTTACGACAGGGGAAATTCACCCCTCCACTTT. Its translation is CASSYDRGNSPLHF.

This sequence joins TRBV10-2 and TRBJ2-1, with D perhaps TRBD2 (6 bases). This CDR3 has 15 amino acids. Germline CDR1 is WSHSY and CDR2 is SAAADI. Between the trimmed V and J ends, which lost 6 bases and 2 bases, there was a span of 14 bases. The CDR3 sequence is CASSPTGVPYNEQFF. The DNA of the CDR3 is TGCGCCAGCAGCCCCACGGGAGTACCCTACAATGAGCAGTTCTTC.

The chain links TRBV11-2 to TRBJ2-7; D is undetermined. The germline V gene has CDR1 SGHAT and CDR2 FQNNGV. V was cut by 2 bases and J by 3 bases, with 14 bases left in between. The CDR3 is 15 amino acids. CDR3 DNA: TGTGCCAGCAGCTTAAGGGCCGGGCCAAACTACGAGCAGTACTTC. It encodes CASSLRAGPNYEQYF.

This clone came up once. The V gene is TRBV2, the J gene TRBJ2-3, with a possible D match to TRBD2 (6 bases). The CDR3 consists of 14 residues. The ends were cut back, 5 bases at V and 6 bases at J, with 15 bases in the middle. From germline, CDR1 is SNHLY and CDR2 FYNNEI. CDR3 DNA: TGTGCCAGCAGTTCCTCCCTAGCGTCGGATACGCAGTATTTT. Amino acids: CASSSSLASDTQYF.

The V call is TRBV10-3, the J call TRBJ2-5; 11 bases map to TRBD2. Germline V gene sequence: CDR1 ENHRY, CDR2 SYGVKD. The CDR3 has 16 residues. V dropped 3 bases and J dropped 9; count of bases not matched to a gene: 12. In DNA, the CDR3 is TGTGCCATCAGTGATTTCGTGACTAGCGGGAAGAGGGCCCAGTACTTC. It translates to CAISDFVTSGKRAQYF.

The chain couples TRBV18 to TRBJ2-7; possible D gene TRBD2, 6 bases. The CDR3 contains 15 residues. Germline CDR1 reads KGHSH; CDR2 reads LQKENI. Trimming took off 0 bases at V and 2 bases at J, with 11 bases between the two ends. The CDR3 loop is CASSPPGGGTYEQYF. In nucleotides, the CDR3 is TGTGCCAGCTCACCACCGGGAGGAGGTACCTACGAGCAGTACTTC.

V is TRBV10-2 and J is TRBJ1-2; D remains ambiguous. The length of the CDR3 is 14 residues. Trimming pared 2 bases from V and 4 bases from J, leaving 11 bases between. The germline V gene has CDR1 WSHSY and CDR2 SAAADI. CDR3 DNA sequence: TGCGCCAGCAGTGAGATCCGACAACTCTATGGCTACACCTTC. It is translated as CASSEIRQLYGYTF.

The chain joins TRBV5-1 to TRBJ1-6, with 9 bases that match TRBD1. The V gene's germline CDR1 is SGHRS and CDR2 YFSETQ. V dropped 7 bases and J dropped 6; count of bases not matched to a gene: 11. CDR3 length: 16 amino acids. DNA of the CDR3: TGCGCCAGCTCCACGGACAGGGGCTCACTTAATTCACCCCTCCACTTT. Encoded protein: CASSTDRGSLNSPLHF. Supplemented by reference TRBV5-1 and TRBJ1-6, the full variable domain reads KAGVTQTPRYLIKTRGQQVTLSCSPISGHRSVSWYQQTPGQGLQFLFEYFSETQRNKGNFPGRFSGRQFSNSRSEMNVSTLELGDSALYLCASSTDRGSLNSPLHFGNGTRLTVT.

The rearrangement links TRBV13 to TRBJ2-5; possibly TRBD1 for D (6 bases). The CDR3 totals 13 residues. Trimming removed 6 bases at V and 5 bases at J, with 13 bases between. Germline V gene lookup returns CDR1 PRHDT and CDR2 FYEKMQ (reference sequence). The CDR3: CASSLNRVETQYF. In DNA form, the CDR3 reads TGTGCCAGCAGTTTAAACAGGGTTGAGACCCAGTACTTC.

The chain has TRBV5-1 and TRBJ1-2; D possibly corresponds to TRBD1 (5 bases). This CDR3 contains 15 residues. Germline CDR1 SGHRS, CDR2 YFSETQ. Trimming removed 3 bases from V and 3 bases from J, with 15 bases in between. CDR3 nucleotide sequence: TGCGCCAGCAGCTCAGCTTGGGGGGAAGACTATGGCTACACCTTC. This codes for CASSSAWGEDYGYTF.

This clone was seen just once. V usage is TRBV19 and J usage is TRBJ2-2; no clear D gene. Germline lookup yields CDR1 LNHDA and CDR2 SQIVND (reference sequence). The CDR3 spans 15 residues. V lost 5 bases and J lost 1, with 11 bases in between. CDR3 coding DNA: TGTGCCAGTAGTGTGGCCAGAGGGAACACCGGGGAGCTGTTTTTT. Amino acid sequence: CASSVARGNTGELFF.

The J gene is TRBJ2-1, the V gene TRBV7-6; 10 bases map to TRBD2. The CDR3 is 15 amino acids. CDR1 is SGHVS, CDR2 FNYEAQ, per germline. Trimming cost V 5 bases and J 2 bases; bases outside gene matches: 3. The CDR3 DNA follows: TGTGCCAGCAGCGCTAGCGGGGGAGCCTACAATGAGCAGTTCTTC. Translated, it gives CASSASGGAYNEQFF.

J is TRBJ2-5 and V is TRBV28, with a weak D call TRBD2 (6 bases). The J call may not be correct, given that the DNA end is closer to TRBJ2-7. Germline CDR1 MDHEN, CDR2 SYDVKM. This CDR3 is built from 15 residues. The CDR3 DNA reads TGTGCCAGCAGCCTGTCTCGCGGGATTCTCTACGAGCAGTACTTC. It yields the protein CASSLSRGILYEQYF.

The gene calls are TRBV4-2 and TRBJ2-5; 8 positions agree with TRBD2. This CDR3 comprises 20 residues. The V gene end was trimmed by 1 base and the J gene end by 2 bases; junction bases not matched to a gene: 18. Germline lookup yields CDR1 LGHNA and CDR2 YNFKEQ. The CDR3 spells CASSQVKVASGPGAQETQYF. The CDR3 nucleotides read TGTGCCAGCAGCCAAGTTAAAGTAGCTAGCGGGCCTGGGGCTCAAGAGACCCAGTACTTC.

This clone is a singleton in its sample. The rearrangement links TRBV11-2 to TRBJ2-3; 10 positions agree with TRBD2. V gave up 5 bases and J gave up 0 bases; unmatched junction bases: 5. The germline CDR1 and CDR2 sequences are SGHAT and FQNNGV. The CDR3 covers 16 residues. CDR3 bases: TGTGCCAGCAGCAAACTAGCGGGACCGAGCACAGATACGCAGTATTTT. Amino acid sequence: CASSKLAGPSTDTQYF.

J is TRBJ2-1 and V is TRBV7-2; D uncertain. In germline, CDR1 is SGHTA, CDR2 FQGNSA. The CDR3 runs to 13 residues. V lost 5 bases to trimming and J lost 14 bases, with 19 bases between them. CDR3 in DNA: TGTGCCAGCAGCCTAGAGGCCCCCACGATGAAGTTCTTC. Its protein is CASSLEAPTMKFF.

In this sample, this clone turned up once. The chain is built from TRBV18 and TRBJ2-5, with D uncertain. The J call may be in error: the DNA end matches TRBJ2-7 better. The CDR3 totals 12 residues. Germline V gives CDR1 KGHSH, CDR2 LQKENI. CDR3 sequence reads: CASSRSTYEQYF. In DNA, the CDR3 is TGTGCCAGCTCCCGCTCAACTTACGAGCAGTACTTC.

The chain is built from TRBV5-1 and TRBJ2-5; tentative D call: TRBD1 (6 bases). This CDR3 has 15 residues. Germline V gene lookup returns CDR1 SGHRS and CDR2 YFSETQ. V lost 1 base to trimming and J lost 2 bases, with 12 bases between them. The CDR3 reads CASSLPAGEQETQYF. In DNA, the CDR3 is TGCGCCAGCAGCTTGCCAGCAGGGGAACAAGAGACCCAGTACTTC.

J is TRBJ1-1 and V is TRBV19; D unresolved. Trimming took 10 bases from V and 1 from J, leaving 13 bases between them. The germline V gene has CDR1 LNHDA and CDR2 SQIVND (reference sequence). The CDR3 length is 13 residues. The CDR3: CATVGLWNTEAFF. In DNA form, the CDR3 reads TGTGCCACCGTGGGTTTGTGGAACACTGAAGCTTTCTTT.

The chain joins TRBV28 to TRBJ2-7; maybe TRBD1 (5 bases). From germline, CDR1 is MDHEN and CDR2 SYDVKM. Trimming took off 7 bases at V and 2 bases at J, with 9 bases between the two ends. The CDR3 is 12 amino acids. The CDR3 DNA reads TGTGCCAGCATAGGGGTGGCCTACGAGCAGTACTTC. Protein product: CASIGVAYEQYF.